The entry that follows covers one T cell receptor beta chain sequence. Germline V gives CDR1 DFQATT, CDR2 SNEGSKA (reference sequence). The CDR3 length is 14 residues. V lost 1 base and J lost 4, with 11 bases in between. The sample originates from a study of T-cell reconstitution after alpha-beta-depleted transplantation in children. This sample's TCRbeta library carried unique molecular identifier barcodes. TCRdb reprocessed the PCR reads via MiXCR and lists one record per CDR3 protein. The table records about 540,000 distinct CDR3 sequences, approximately 16% of them present only once. This material consisted of PBMCs from the stem cell graft donor, taken from the stem cell graft. The gene calls are TRBV20-1 and TRBJ2-1; maybe TRBD1 (5 bases). The clonotype originates from a human donor who donated a stem cell graft to a child with acute lymphoblastic leukemia. DNA for the CDR3: TGCAGTGCTAGAGTTCGGACATCTTACAATGAGCAGTTCTTC. It translates to CSARVRTSYNEQFF.